This T cell receptor (beta chain) was documented in a study of cytomegalovirus exposure and HLA in healthy donors. The PCR had 60 Vbeta and 13 Jbeta primers. Repertoires were generated with immunoSEQ multiplex PCR, while TCRdb's copy carries only in-frame clones and drops some. The profile shows about 270,000 clones, around two thirds of them singletons. General study results and limits: In a later analysis, at a false discovery rate of 0.05, approximately 16,000 TCR beta sequences matched HLA alleles. Highly shared variants forming one cluster were likely a sequencing artifact.

Trimming at V came to 5 bases and at J to 2 bases, leaving 3 bases not matched to a gene. CDR1 is MNHEY, CDR2 SVGAGI, per germline. This CDR3 has 13 residues. In this sample, this clone turned up a few times. No antigen is known for it. The chain is built from TRBV6-5 and TRBJ2-7; 7 nucleotides agree with TRBD2. Material for sequencing was PBMCs. The sequence came from a female donor in good health and CMV-seronegative. DNA of the CDR3: TGTGCCAGCAGTACCCGGGGGGCCTACGAGCAGTACTTC. Translating it yields CASSTRGAYEQYF.